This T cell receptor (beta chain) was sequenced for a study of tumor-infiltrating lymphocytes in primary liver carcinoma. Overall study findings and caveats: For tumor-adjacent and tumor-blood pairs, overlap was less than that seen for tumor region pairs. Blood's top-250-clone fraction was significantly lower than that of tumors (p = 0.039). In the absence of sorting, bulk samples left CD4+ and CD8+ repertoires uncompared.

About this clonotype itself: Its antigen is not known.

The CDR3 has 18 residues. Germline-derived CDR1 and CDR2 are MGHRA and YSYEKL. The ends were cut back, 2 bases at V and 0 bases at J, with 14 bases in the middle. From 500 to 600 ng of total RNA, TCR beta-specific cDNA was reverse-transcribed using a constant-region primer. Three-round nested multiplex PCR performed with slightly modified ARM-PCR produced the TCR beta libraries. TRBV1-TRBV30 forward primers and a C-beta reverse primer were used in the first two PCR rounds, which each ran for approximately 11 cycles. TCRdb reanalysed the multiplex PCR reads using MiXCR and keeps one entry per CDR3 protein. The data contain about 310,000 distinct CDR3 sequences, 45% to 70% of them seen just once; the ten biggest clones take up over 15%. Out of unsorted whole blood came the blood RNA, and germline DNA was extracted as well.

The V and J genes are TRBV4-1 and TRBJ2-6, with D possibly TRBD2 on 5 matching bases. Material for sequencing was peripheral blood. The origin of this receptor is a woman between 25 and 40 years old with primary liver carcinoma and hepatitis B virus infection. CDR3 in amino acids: CASSQSGGLSSGANVLTF. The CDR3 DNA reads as TGCGCCAGCAGCCAAAGCGGAGGATTATCCTCTGGGGCCAACGTCCTGACTTTC.